This TCR beta chain comes out of a study of identical twins. This clonotype came up a few times. A single record per CDR3 protein comes from TCRdb applying MiXCR to the 5' RACE reads. The sample holds 1.5 million to 2 million distinct CDR3 sequences, about 30% seen once. Germline-derived CDR1 and CDR2 are DFQATT and SNEGSKA (reference sequence). CDR3 size: 15 residues. The sequence was collected from a newborn girl in good health. Material: cord blood. The chain joins TRBV20-1 to TRBJ2-5; either TRBD1 or TRBD2 may supply D (5 bases each). With the DNA end fitting TRBJ2-7 better, the J assignment may be wrong. CDR3 sequence reads: CSARGRPGTPYEQYF. CDR3 in DNA: TGCAGTGCTAGAGGACGGCCGGGGACCCCTTACGAGCAGTACTTC.